This entry lists 2 T cell receptor beta chains sequenced from one sample in a study of OX40 agonist ivuxolimab in advanced cancers. The library was prepared using the immunoSEQ multiplex PCR assay. TCRdb took this table from immuneACCESS and kept in-frame rearrangements with V and J called. Such tables lack part of the clones; where checked against another copy, unresolved V genes explain under half of the gap, and the rest is unexplained. The sample yields about 53,000 clones; approximately 84% were counted once. The ten largest clones add up to approximately 13% of the sample. Sequenced material: CD4+ or CD8+ T cells sorted from blood, taken in a trial of the OX40 agonist ivuxolimab. The receptors derive from an adult with an advanced solid tumor such as melanoma, head and neck, liver or kidney cancer.

The chain employs TRBV5-1 and TRBJ1-5; TRBD1 aligns across 7 bases. From germline, CDR1 is SGHRS and CDR2 YFSETQ. V lost 4 bases and J lost 4; bases outside the gene matches: 8. The CDR3 runs to 15 residues. The CDR3 loop is CASSQSGQRNQPQHF. The CDR3 region has the DNA TGCGCCAGCAGCCAATCGGGACAGCGGAATCAGCCCCAGCATTTT.

The V gene is TRBV6-1, the J gene TRBJ1-5; 7 bases match TRBD1. The V segment lost 6 bases and the J segment 6 bases; nucleotides outside the gene matches: 5. The CDR3 has 13 residues. CDR1 and CDR2 from the germline V gene are MNHNS and SASEGT. Here the CDR3 reads CASSPGGGQPQHF. In DNA form, the CDR3 reads TGTGCCAGCAGCCCAGGGGGGGGTCAGCCCCAGCATTTT.